Below are 9 T cell receptor beta chains sequenced from a single sample in a study of blood T cells in healthy people across ages. A second roughly 7 to 12 cycle PCR used barcoded and J-beta primers. TCRdb used MiXCR to reprocess the 5' RACE reads, holding one entry per CDR3 protein. The table includes roughly 800,000 distinct CDR3 sequences, roughly 64% detected once. The sequenced material came from blood. All receptors derive from a man aged 30-40 years in good health.

The chain is built from TRBV5-1 and TRBJ2-5, with TRBD2 matching over 7 bases. The J segment lost 5 bases and the V segment lost 0 bases, leaving 7 bases of the junction unmatched. CDR1 SGHRS and CDR2 YFSETQ come from the germline V gene. There are 15 residues in the CDR3. The CDR3 reads CASSLANGGSETQYF. CDR3 nucleotide sequence: TGCGCCAGCAGCTTGGCCAACGGGGGGTCCGAGACCCAGTACTTC.

J is TRBJ2-2 and V is TRBV18; D remains ambiguous. The CDR3 runs 14 residues. V lost 0 bases and J 5 bases, leaving 7 bases between the germline ends. CDR1 KGHSH and CDR2 LQKENI come from the germline V gene. CDR3 DNA sequence: TGTGCCAGCTCACCACCGAGCATTACCGGGGAGCTGTTTTTT. It encodes CASSPPSITGELFF.

This chain connects TRBV6-1 to TRBJ2-5; the match to TRBD1 covers 8 bases. Germline V lookup: CDR1 MNHNS, CDR2 SASEGT. With V trimmed by 5 bases and J by 2 bases, 7 bases remained unmatched. The CDR3 consists of 15 residues. CDR3 nucleotide sequence: TGTGCCAGCAGTATGCAGGGGGCTTGGCAAGAGACCCAGTACTTC. This sequence encodes CASSMQGAWQETQYF.

This chain joins TRBV20-1 and TRBJ1-2; D not resolved. The length of the CDR3 is 14 residues. Germline-derived CDR1 and CDR2 are DFQATT and SNEGSKA (reference sequence). The V and J ends lost 3 bases and 4 bases respectively, with 15 bases between them. The CDR3 nucleotides are TGCAGTGCTAGTTCTTGGAGGAACCTCTATGGCTACACCTTC. Amino acid sequence: CSASSWRNLYGYTF.

The chain has TRBV4-3 and TRBJ2-7; D is undetermined. V dropped 1 base and J dropped 6 bases, with 19 bases sitting between them. The germline CDR1 and CDR2 sequences are LGHNA and YSLEER. The CDR3 has 16 residues. The CDR3 region has the DNA TGCGCCAGCAGCCAAGGGGTGGGCTCCGCCGGAACCGAGCAGTACTTC. Translating gives CASSQGVGSAGTEQYF.

The chain employs TRBV29-1 and TRBJ2-1; 14 nucleotides agree with TRBD2. CDR1 and CDR2 (germline): SQVTM, ANQGSEA. Losses at the gene ends were 6 bases for V and 5 bases for J; bases not matched to a gene: 3. This CDR3 has 14 amino acids. The CDR3 DNA reads as TGCAGCGTGCTGACTAGCGGGAGGGACAATGAGCAGTTCTTC. It codes for CSVLTSGRDNEQFF.

The table lists this clonotype with a few counts. The chain carries TRBV11-2 and TRBJ1-4, with a tentative D call TRBD1 (6 bases). Germline V gene sequence: CDR1 SGHAT, CDR2 FQNNGV. This CDR3 is 12 amino acids long. V was cut by 5 bases and J by 8 bases, with 9 bases left in between. CDR3 amino acids: CASSKGGEKLFF. The CDR3 DNA sequence: TGTGCCAGCAGCAAAGGGGGGGAAAAACTGTTTTTT.

This chain connects TRBV6-6 to TRBJ1-6, with D maybe TRBD1 (6 bases). The V and J ends lost 8 bases and 9 bases respectively, with 14 bases between them. The CDR3 has 13 amino acids. Germline V gene sequence: CDR1 MNHNY, CDR2 SVGAGI (reference sequence). The chain's CDR3 is CASWEGQTSPLHF. Written as DNA, the CDR3 is TGTGCCAGCTGGGAAGGACAGACTTCACCCCTCCACTTT.

This clonotype was recorded a few times. V and J are TRBV6-2 or TRBV6-3 and TRBJ2-5; no firm D call. The J call may be in error: the DNA end matches TRBJ2-7 better. The germline V gene encodes CDR1 MNHEY and CDR2 SVGEGT. CDR3 length: 13 amino acids. The CDR3 DNA sequence: TGTGCCAGCAGTTACTCTGGCCGTTACGAGCAGTACTTC. It yields the protein CASSYSGRYEQYF.